Presented here are 10 T cell receptor beta chains from one specimen sequenced in a study of siplizumab effects on memory and regulatory T cells. The assay was immunoSEQ multiplex PCR, and TCRdb's table has in-frame clones only and misses some. The profile shows roughly 100,000 clones, about 93% of them singletons. The sequenced sample consisted of CD4+ T cells sorted from blood. All receptors come from a human donor in good health.

The J gene is TRBJ1-1, the V gene TRBV6-5; perhaps TRBD1 as D (5 bases). The V end was cut by 6 bases, the J end by 7 bases, with 15 bases between. Germline CDR1 MNHEY, CDR2 SVGAGI. This CDR3 region has 13 residues. CDR3 sequence: CASSGGGRLEAFF. For the CDR3, the DNA is TGTGCCAGCAGCGGGGGGGGAAGGCTTGAAGCTTTCTTT.

This chain uses TRBV6-4 with TRBJ1-2, with D maybe TRBD1 (6 bases). The CDR3 length is 15 residues. Germline V lookup: CDR1 MRHNA, CDR2 SNTAGT. Trimming took 0 bases from V and 8 from J, leaving 16 bases between them. In nucleotides, the CDR3 is TGTGCCAGCAGTGACTCTGTCAGGGGAGTACGGGGCTACACCTTC. As protein: CASSDSVRGVRGYTF.

This clone was seen just once. The rearrangement links TRBV30 to TRBJ2-1, with unresolved D. Germline V CDR1 and CDR2: GTSNPN, SVGIG (reference sequence). The CDR3 length is 14 residues. Trimming shortened V by 2 bases and J by 5 bases, and 13 bases separated the two germline ends. In DNA form, the CDR3 reads TGTGCCTGGAGTCAACCTTGGGTGGACAATGAGCAGTTCTTC. Translating it yields CAWSQPWVDNEQFF.

Turning to this clone: In the same sample, other DNA sequences code for this CDR3. This chain connects TRBV19 to TRBJ1-1, with 7 positions matching TRBD1. V lost 5 bases and J lost 2; bases outside the gene matches: 5. Germline loops: CDR1 LNHDA, CDR2 SQIVND (reference sequence). This CDR3 has 14 residues. CDR3 DNA: TGTGCCAGTAGTCCTGGGACAGCTAACACTGAAGCTTTCTTT. Residues: CASSPGTANTEAFF.

The chain has TRBV11-1 and TRBJ2-1, with D possibly matching TRBD1 (6 bases). Germline V gives CDR1 SGHAT, CDR2 FQDESV (reference sequence). The V end was cut by 5 bases, the J end by 4 bases, with 15 bases between. CDR3 length: 15 residues. CDR3 DNA: TGTGCCAGCAGCGTCCAGGGGAAGGGGTACAATGAGCAGTTCTTC. This translates into CASSVQGKGYNEQFF. Full variable domain (outside the CDR3, taken from reference TRBV11-1 and TRBJ2-1): EAEVAQSPRYKITEKSQAVAFWCDPISGHATLYWYRQILGQGPELLVQFQDESVVDDSQLPKDRFSAERLKGVDSTLKIQPAELGDSAMYLCASSVQGKGYNEQFFGPGTRLTVL.

The chain uses TRBV25-1 and TRBJ2-1; 8 positions agree with TRBD2. V shed 3 bases and J 5 bases; nucleotides not matched to a gene: 15. This CDR3 comprises 18 residues. Germline loops: CDR1 MGHDK, CDR2 SYGVNS. CDR3 protein: CASSDYLRVGGANNEQFF. The CDR3 DNA is TGTGCCAGCAGTGACTACTTGCGGGTCGGGGGGGCCAACAATGAGCAGTTCTTC.

The chain is built from TRBV7-9 and TRBJ1-4; no reliable D call. V was cut by 8 bases and J by 6 bases, with 10 bases left in between. The germline gives CDR1 SEHNR, CDR2 FQNEAQ (reference sequence). CDR3 size: 12 residues. In DNA form, the CDR3 reads TGTGCCAGCCGAGACCAGTATGAAAAACTGTTTTTT. It yields the protein CASRDQYEKLFF.

The rearrangement joins TRBV5-6 to TRBJ2-3, with 9 bases fitting TRBD1. Per the germline V gene, CDR1 is SGHDT and CDR2 is YYEEEE. The length of the CDR3 is 15 residues. Germline trimming cut 2 bases from V and 4 bases from J; bases unmatched to any gene: 5. The DNA for the CDR3 is TGTGCCAGCAGCTTTCGACAGGGGGGTGCAGATACGCAGTATTTT. It yields the protein CASSFRQGGADTQYF.

The gene calls are TRBV19 and TRBJ1-2, with 11 bases fitting TRBD1. The CDR3 has 15 residues. The J segment lost 4 bases and the V segment lost 4 bases, leaving 5 bases of the junction unmatched. Germline CDR1 reads LNHDA; CDR2 reads SQIVND (reference sequence). CDR3 protein: CASSRTGGIIYGYTF. The CDR3 DNA reads TGTGCCAGTAGTAGGACAGGGGGCATAATCTATGGCTACACCTTC.

The chain uses TRBV2 and TRBJ1-2; D unresolved. Trimming took off 1 base at V and 8 bases at J, with 14 bases between the two ends. CDR1 and CDR2 from the germline V gene are SNHLY and FYNNEI. There are 14 residues in the CDR3. The CDR3 DNA reads as TGTGCCAGCAGTGAAGTAGAGACTGTAGGAGGCTACACCTTC. Protein sequence: CASSEVETVGGYTF.